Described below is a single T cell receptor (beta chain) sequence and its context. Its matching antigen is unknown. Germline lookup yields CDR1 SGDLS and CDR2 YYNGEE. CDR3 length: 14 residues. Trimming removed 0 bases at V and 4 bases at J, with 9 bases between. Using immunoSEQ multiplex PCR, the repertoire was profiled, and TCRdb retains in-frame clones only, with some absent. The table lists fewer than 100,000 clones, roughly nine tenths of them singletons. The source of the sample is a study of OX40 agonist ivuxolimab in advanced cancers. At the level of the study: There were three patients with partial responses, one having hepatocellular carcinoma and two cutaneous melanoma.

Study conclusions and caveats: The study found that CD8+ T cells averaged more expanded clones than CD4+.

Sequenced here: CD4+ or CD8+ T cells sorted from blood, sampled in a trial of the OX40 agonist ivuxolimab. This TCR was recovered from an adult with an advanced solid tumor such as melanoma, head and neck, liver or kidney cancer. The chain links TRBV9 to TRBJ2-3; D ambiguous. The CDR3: CASSVAGGSDTQYF. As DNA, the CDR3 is TGTGCCAGCAGCGTAGCCGGCGGATCAGATACGCAGTATTTT.